Listed below are T cell receptor beta chains from one sample, sequenced in a study of cytomegalovirus exposure and HLA in healthy donors. Assay used: immunoSEQ multiplex PCR; TCRdb lists only in-frame clones, some missing. Here the sample spans 95,000 to 110,000 clones, approximately 78% being singletons. The sequenced material came from PBMCs. These receptors all stem from a woman between 40 and 55 years old in good health and CMV-seronegative. The CDR3 runs from the conserved cysteine through the conserved F or W. The size field is filled for only some rows; it gives once, few, many or a size class.

>TRBV7-2|TRBJ2-1|12|few
CASSRLGGEQFF
>TRBV2|TRBJ2-7|17|few
CASSYLPRGGISDEQYF
>TRBV6-4|TRBJ2-3|15|NA
CASRRRDRSTDTQYF
>TRBV5-1|TRBJ2-1|15|NA
CASSSRTSLGNEQFF
>TRBV25-1|TRBJ1-1|11|NA
CASRRNTEAFF
>TRBV19|TRBJ2-3|18|NA
CASSIALVAGGRTDTQYF
>TRBV28|TRBJ2-7|14|NA
CASSFPGGYYEQYF
>TRBV19|TRBJ1-1|14|few
CASSGHQMNTEAFF
>TRBV28|TRBJ1-5|12|NA
CASSFPRQPQHF
>TRBV7-7|TRBJ2-5|16|few
CASSLEGSGDGETQYF
>TRBV18|TRBJ1-1|15|NA
CASSPGRGRVTEAFF
>TRBV21-1|TRBJ2-3|19|NA
CASSKEFLGTRGPTDTQYF
>TRBV6-5|TRBJ2-7|14|NA
CATSREGLSYEQYF
>TRBV11-2|TRBJ1-3|14|NA
CASEVRDLENTIYF